One sample yielded the 5 T cell receptor beta chains listed below, sequenced in a study of shared clonotypes between healthy human individuals. Naive CD8 populations comprised CD45RO-negative cells positively selected for CCR7, excluding terminally differentiated effector memory CD45RA+ cells. Here immunoSEQ multiplex PCR was the method, and the copy in TCRdb shows in-frame clones only, minus some. The table shows hundreds of thousands of clones, with about 95% occurring only once. What was sequenced was naive CD8+ T cells sorted from blood. The receptor set was obtained from a woman aged 30 to 39 in good health.

The chain employs TRBV28 and TRBJ2-7; 11 nucleotides line up with TRBD2. V trimming: 4 bases; J trimming: 2 bases; junction bases outside the gene matches: 13. From germline, CDR1 is MDHEN and CDR2 SYDVKM. This CDR3 is 18 amino acids long. CDR3 amino acids: CASSSRVITSGRAYEQYF. CDR3 DNA sequence: TGTGCCAGCAGTTCCAGGGTCATCACTAGCGGGAGAGCCTACGAGCAGTACTTC.

This chain connects TRBV19 to TRBJ2-7; D gene unclear. This CDR3 spans 13 amino acids. Trimming stripped 3 bases from V and 2 bases from J, with 8 bases between. Germline V gene lookup returns CDR1 LNHDA and CDR2 SQIVND (reference sequence). The DNA of the CDR3 is TGTGCCAGTAGTATCAGGAATACCTACGAGCAGTACTTC. Encoded protein: CASSIRNTYEQYF.

V usage is TRBV2 and J usage is TRBJ2-2; the D gene is possibly TRBD1 (5 bases). V shed 10 bases and J shed 1 base, with 13 bases lying between them. The CDR3 loop spans 14 amino acids. Looked up from germline, CDR1 is SNHLY and CDR2 is FYNNEI. The CDR3 DNA is TGTGCCATCCTAGTCAGGGAGAACACCGGGGAGCTGTTTTTT. Its translation: CAILVRENTGELFF.

The rearrangement links TRBV28 to TRBJ2-7; D might be TRBD2 (5 bases). Germline V gene lookup returns CDR1 MDHEN and CDR2 SYDVKM. V gave up 5 bases and J gave up 4 bases, with 18 bases separating them. The CDR3 has 15 residues. CDR3 in amino acids: CASSSPLAWGYEQYF. CDR3 bases: TGTGCCAGCAGTAGTCCCTTAGCGTGGGGTTACGAGCAGTACTTC. Combining the CDR3 with reference TRBV28 and TRBJ2-7 gives the whole variable domain DVKVTQSSRYLVKRTGEKVFLECVQDMDHENMFWYRQDPGLGLRLIYFSYDVKMKEKGDIPEGYSVSREKKERFSLILESASTNQTSMYLCASSSPLAWGYEQYFGPGTRLTVT.

V is TRBV7-9 and J is TRBJ2-5; D ambiguous. Germline V gene sequence: CDR1 SEHNR, CDR2 FQNEAQ (reference sequence). V was shortened by 1 base and J by 3 bases, with 9 bases between the two germline ends. This CDR3 region has 14 residues. For the CDR3, the DNA is TGTGCCAGCAGCTTAGGGGCAGTAAAAGAGACCCAGTACTTC. This translates into CASSLGAVKETQYF.